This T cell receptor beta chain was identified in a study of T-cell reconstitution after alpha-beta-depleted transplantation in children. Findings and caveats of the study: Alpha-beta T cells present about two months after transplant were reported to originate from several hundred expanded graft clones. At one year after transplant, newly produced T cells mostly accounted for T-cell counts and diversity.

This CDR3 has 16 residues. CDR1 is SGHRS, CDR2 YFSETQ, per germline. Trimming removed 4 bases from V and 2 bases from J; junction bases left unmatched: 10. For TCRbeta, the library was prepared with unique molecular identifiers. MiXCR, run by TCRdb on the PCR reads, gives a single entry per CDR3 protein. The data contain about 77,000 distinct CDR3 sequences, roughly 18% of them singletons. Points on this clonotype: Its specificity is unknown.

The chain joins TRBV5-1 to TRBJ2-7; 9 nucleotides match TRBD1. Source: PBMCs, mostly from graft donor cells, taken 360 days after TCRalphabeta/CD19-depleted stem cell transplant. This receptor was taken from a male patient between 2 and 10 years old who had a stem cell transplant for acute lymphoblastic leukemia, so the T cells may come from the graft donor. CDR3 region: CASSENRRQGAYEQYF. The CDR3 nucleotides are TGCGCCAGCAGCGAAAATAGGAGACAGGGGGCCTACGAGCAGTACTTC.